These 13 T cell receptor beta chains were sequenced from one sample in a study of cytomegalovirus exposure and HLA in healthy donors. Both 60 Vbeta primers and 13 Jbeta primers went into the PCR. Profiled with immunoSEQ multiplex PCR; TCRdb holds only in-frame clones, not every one. Here the sample spans more than 100,000 clones, less than 85% being singletons. The sample comprised PBMCs. The source is a woman aged 40 to 50 in good health and CMV-seronegative.

This clone was observed once. The chain couples TRBV6-5 to TRBJ2-1, with 10 positions matching TRBD2. V trimming: 6 bases; J trimming: 9 bases; junction bases outside the gene matches: 8. This CDR3 spans 14 amino acids. Germline V gives CDR1 MNHEY, CDR2 SVGAGI. DNA of the CDR3: TGTGCCAGCAGACTAGCGGGGATGGCCGGTGAGCAGTTCTTC. It yields the protein CASRLAGMAGEQFF.

The chain recombines TRBV2 with TRBJ2-2, with D perhaps matching TRBD1 (6 bases). Germline V gene lookup returns CDR1 SNHLY and CDR2 FYNNEI. This CDR3 is built from 16 residues. The V and J ends lost 6 bases and 5 bases respectively, with 19 bases between them. The CDR3 loop is CASSEGNRVATGELFF. The CDR3 DNA reads as TGTGCCAGCAGCGAGGGTAACAGGGTTGCGACCGGGGAGCTGTTTTTT. Full variable domain (remainder filled in from reference TRBV2 and TRBJ2-2): EPEVTQTPSHQVTQMGQEVILRCVPISNHLYFYWYRQILGQKVEFLVSFYNNEISEKSEIFDDQFSVERPDGSNFTLKIRSTKLEDSAMYFCASSEGNRVATGELFFGEGSRLTVL.

This clone was detected once. This chain joins TRBV5-6 and TRBJ1-3; no definite D call. Germline assignment: CDR1 SGHDT and CDR2 YYEEEE. Trimming left V 2 bases short and J 2 bases short, with 11 bases between. This CDR3 spans 15 amino acids. In DNA form, the CDR3 reads TGTGCCAGCAGCTTAGATCGGGTCCCTGGAAACACCATATATTTT. Its protein product is CASSLDRVPGNTIYF. The entire variable domain, with the rest obtained from reference TRBV5-6 and TRBJ1-3, is as follows: DAGVTQSPTHLIKTRGQQVTLRCSPKSGHDTVSWYQQALGQGPQFIFQYYEEEERQRGNFPDRFSGHQFPNYSSELNVNALLLGDSALYLCASSLDRVPGNTIYFGEGSWLTVV.

The chain has TRBV5-1 and TRBJ1-1; D gene ambiguous. V was shortened by 0 bases and J by 0 bases, with 9 bases between the two germline ends. The CDR3 length is 15 residues. Germline values: CDR1 SGHRS, CDR2 YFSETQ. The CDR3 region is CASSLAWGVNTEAFF. CDR3 nucleotides: TGCGCCAGCAGCTTGGCATGGGGAGTGAACACTGAAGCTTTCTTT.

The chain recombines TRBV18 with TRBJ1-4, with a tentative D call TRBD1 (6 bases). The V and J ends lost 4 bases and 3 bases respectively, with 12 bases between them. CDR1 KGHSH and CDR2 LQKENI come from the germline V gene. The CDR3 length is 15 residues. The CDR3 is CASSRAQGSNEKLFF. In DNA, the CDR3 is TGTGCCAGCTCACGAGCACAGGGTTCTAATGAAAAACTGTTTTTT.

The V and J genes are TRBV6-1 and TRBJ2-3; D might be TRBD1 (6 bases). Trimming removed 1 base at V and 11 bases at J, with 13 bases between. The CDR3 runs 13 residues. Germline CDR1 reads MNHNS; CDR2 reads SASEGT. The CDR3 region is CASSEVLQGRQYF. The CDR3 DNA follows: TGTGCCAGCAGTGAAGTCTTACAGGGCCGGCAGTATTTT.

The chain carries TRBV4-1 and TRBJ1-4; the D gene is possibly TRBD1 (5 bases). This CDR3 spans 16 amino acids. Trimming shortened V by 0 bases and J by 7 bases, and 15 bases separated the two germline ends. Germline V lookup: CDR1 MGHRA, CDR2 YSYEKL. The CDR3 sequence: CASSQDWAGIVEKLFF. As DNA, the CDR3 is TGCGCCAGCAGCCAAGATTGGGCAGGGATTGTTGAAAAACTGTTTTTT.

The chain has TRBV5-1 and TRBJ1-6, with D possibly being TRBD1 (6 bases). From germline, CDR1 is SGHRS and CDR2 YFSETQ. Trimming removed 4 bases from V and 2 bases from J, with 13 bases in between. The CDR3 contains 16 residues. The CDR3 DNA is TGCGCCAGCAGCCTGGGGGGGGGCCCCTATAATTCACCCCTCCACTTT. The encoded protein is CASSLGGGPYNSPLHF.

Details on this clone: One junction end does not reproduce the germline sequence, and a read error may be involved. The V and J genes are TRBV15 and TRBJ1-4, with a possible D match to TRBD1 (6 bases). From germline, CDR1 is LNHNV and CDR2 YYDKDF (reference sequence). This CDR3 contains 14 residues. CDR3 loop: CATSSGATNERLFF. CDR3 sequence (DNA): TGCGCCACCAGCTCAGGGGCAACTAATGAAAGACTGTTTTTT.

V and J are TRBV19 and TRBJ1-5, with 7 bases matching TRBD1. Germline CDR1 reads LNHDA; CDR2 reads SQIVND (reference sequence). The CDR3 totals 15 residues. V dropped 6 bases and J dropped 1; count of bases not matched to a gene: 6. CDR3 residues: CASREYRGSNQPQHF. The CDR3 region has the DNA TGTGCCAGTAGGGAGTACAGGGGAAGCAATCAGCCCCAGCATTTT.

V and J are TRBV27 and TRBJ1-6; possibly TRBD1 for D (6 bases). Trimming stripped 3 bases from V and 6 bases from J, with 33 bases between. The germline V gene has CDR1 MNHEY and CDR2 SMNVEV (reference sequence). CDR3 length equals 22 residues. CDR3 residues: CASSFEGPRRGGLLEGNSPLHF. Written as DNA, the CDR3 is TGTGCCAGCAGTTTTGAGGGCCCCCGCCGCGGGGGCCTTTTAGAGGGTAATTCACCCCTCCACTTT.

The rearrangement joins TRBV9 to TRBJ2-5, with 8 nucleotides matching TRBD1. The J call may be faulty, since TRBJ2-7 better matches the DNA end. Germline loops: CDR1 SGDLS, CDR2 YYNGEE. The CDR3 has 14 amino acids. The CDR3 is CASSPTGGSYEQYF. CDR3 in DNA: TGTGCCAGCAGCCCTACAGGGGGCTCCTACGAGCAGTACTTC.

CDR3 loop: CASTPGDTNYGYTF. The CDR3 region has the DNA TGTGCCAGCACCCCCGGTGATACTAACTATGGCTACACCTTC. The chain joins TRBV6-6 to TRBJ1-2; D uncertain. The CDR3 extends over 14 amino acids. Per the germline V gene, CDR1 is MNHNY and CDR2 is SVGAGI (reference sequence). V was trimmed by 7 bases and J by 0 bases, leaving 12 bases between them.